Listed below are T cell receptor beta chains from one sample, sequenced in a study of Graves' ophthalmopathy and Graves' hyperthyroidism. TCRdb redid the calling of the multiplex PCR reads with MiXCR, one entry per CDR3 protein. The data contain 500,000 to 700,000 distinct CDR3 sequences, 20% to 25% of them singletons. The sample consisted of peripheral blood. The source is a woman younger than 35 with stable Graves' hyperthyroidism. Some clones in this sample may be carry-over from other donors' samples. Each CDR3 is given with its conserved first and last residue. The D gene is left open where the match is weak. Clone size, where shown, is once, few, many, or a class for clones that have expanded.

j_gene | d_gene | v_gene | abundance | CDR3nt | CDR3aa
TRBJ1-2 | . | TRBV30 | few | TGTGCCTGGAGCGTCCAGGGGACTAACTATGGCTACACCTTC | CAWSVQGTNYGYTF
TRBJ2-7 | . | TRBV9 | many | TGTGCCAGCAGCCCAGGACTGTCCTTTCGTGACGAGCAGTACTTC | CASSPGLSFRDEQYF
TRBJ2-7 | . | TRBV30 | once | TGTGCCTGGAGTGGACGGGGCTACGAGCAGTACTTC | CAWSGRGYEQYF
TRBJ1-1 | TRBD1 | TRBV5-5 | few | TGTGTCAGCAGCTTTCCACAGGGGACTGAAGCTTTCTTT | CVSSFPQGTEAFF
TRBJ1-2 | . | TRBV12-3/TRBV12-4 | . | TGTGCCAGCAGTGTGAGTTCGGGAGTTTATGGCTACACCTTC | CASSVSSGVYGYTF
TRBJ1-2 | . | TRBV18 | . | TGTGCCAGCTCACCACGGGGTGTCCAGCCGGGAGGCTACACCTTC | CASSPRGVQPGGYTF
TRBJ2-7 | . | TRBV9 | many | TGTGCCAGCAGCGTAGGAGTAGCGGATTACGAGCAGTACTTC | CASSVGVADYEQYF
TRBJ2-5 | TRBD2 | TRBV11-2 | many | TGTGCCAGCAGCATGGGACTAGTATTAGAGACCCAGTACTTC | CASSMGLVLETQYF
TRBJ2-7 | TRBD1 | TRBV7-2 | many | TGTGCCAGCAGCTTAGCGGCCAGGGGGATGGATGAGCAGTACTTC | CASSLAARGMDEQYF
TRBJ1-5 | . | TRBV4-2 | many | TGTGCCAGCAGCCAAGATTTAACGGTCCAGCCCCAGCATTTT | CASSQDLTVQPQHF
TRBJ1-1 | . | TRBV2 | many | TGTGCCAGTAACAGCCAAATGAACACTGAAGCTTTCTTT | CASNSQMNTEAFF
TRBJ2-5 | . | TRBV29-1 | many | TGCAGCGTTGAAGGGGTCCAAGAGACCCAGTACTTC | CSVEGVQETQYF
TRBJ2-5 | . | TRBV25-1 | . | TGTGCCAGCAGTGAAGGCACAGCCGTCCAAGAGACCCAGTACTTC | CASSEGTAVQETQYF
TRBJ2-7 | . | TRBV6-5 | many | TGTGCCAGCAGTTACCCACAGGAGACTCCGTACTTC | CASSYPQETPYF
TRBJ1-5 | . | TRBV27 | few | TGTGCCAGCAGTTTTACCCTGGGGGATCAGCCCCAGCATTTT | CASSFTLGDQPQHF
TRBJ1-2 | . | TRBV25-1 | many | TGTGCCAGCAGTGAAGGTACAGGGAGGTACGTTGGCTACACCTTC | CASSEGTGRYVGYTF
TRBJ1-2 | . | TRBV18 | many | TGTGCCAGCTCACCACCTAGGGGAACCTATGGCTACACCTTC | CASSPPRGTYGYTF
TRBJ2-4 | TRBD1 | TRBV6-1 | many | TGTGCCAGCAGCAGGGGGCTAATGGCCAAAAACATTCAGTACTTC | CASSRGLMAKNIQYF
TRBJ2-5 | TRBD2 | TRBV4-2 | . | TGTGCCAGCAGCCAAGAAAGCCGGACTAGGAGGGACCAGTACTTC | CASSQESRTRRDQYF
TRBJ1-2 | . | TRBV3-1 | many | TGTGCCAGCAGCCCTATCTGGGACATGAACTATGGCTACACCTTC | CASSPIWDMNYGYTF
TRBJ1-5 | . | TRBV12-3/TRBV12-4 | . | TGTGCCAGCGCTCTTAGGACCCGCAATCAGCCCCAGCATTTT | CASALRTRNQPQHF
TRBJ1-1 | . | TRBV12-5 | . | TGTGCTAGTGGTTTGGTAAGGCAGCTCTTGAACACTGAAGCTTTCTTT | CASGLVRQLLNTEAFF
TRBJ2-7 | . | TRBV6-4 | few | TGTGCCAGCAGCGATTTCTACGAGCAGTACTTC | CASSDFYEQYF
TRBJ2-2 | TRBD1 | TRBV27 | . | TGTGCCAGCAGTTCCCCGACCCGGACAGGGGGCTTCACCGGGGAGCTGCTTTTT | CASSSPTRTGGFTGELLF
TRBJ1-1 | . | TRBV12-3/TRBV12-4 | many | TGTGCCAGCAGACCAGTAGAGCGGACTGAAGCTTTCTTT | CASRPVERTEAFF
TRBJ1-2 | . | TRBV12-3/TRBV12-4 | many | TGTGCCAGCAGTTGGGCAGATAACTATGGCTACACCTTC | CASSWADNYGYTF
TRBJ2-2 | TRBD2 | TRBV6-4 | many | TGTGCCAGCAGTATTGGGATAGCGGGGGCCGCGAACACCGGGGAGCTGTTTTTT | CASSIGIAGAANTGELFF
TRBJ2-7 | TRBD1 | TRBV20-1 | many | TGCAGTGCAATGAAAACAGGGGGATCCCCCTACGAGCAGTACTTC | CSAMKTGGSPYEQYF
TRBJ2-1 | TRBD2 | TRBV2 | few | TGTGCCAGCAGGCCGACTAGGGAGGGCTACAATGAGAAGTTCTTC | CASRPTREGYNEKFF
TRBJ2-5 | . | TRBV11-2 | many | TGTGCCAGCAGCTTAGAGGCTTGGACCAGAAACCAAGAGACCCAGTACTTC | CASSLEAWTRNQETQYF
TRBJ1-2 | . | TRBV12-3/TRBV12-4 | many | TGTGCCAGCAGTTTCGAGGGTAGGGCCGGCTACACCTTC | CASSFEGRAGYTF
TRBJ1-5 | TRBD1 | TRBV12-3/TRBV12-4 | . | TGTGCCAGCAGTTTCACCGGGACAGGGGGCAGAGATCAGCCCCAGCATTTT | CASSFTGTGGRDQPQHF
TRBJ2-7 | . | TRBV11-1 | once | TGTGCCAGCAGCCAAGGAAAAGGACCGATAACCTACGAGCAGTACTTC | CASSQGKGPITYEQYF
TRBJ1-6 | TRBD1 | TRBV20-1 | many | TGCGGTGCAAAGACAGGGGATTCACCCCTCCACTTT | CGAKTGDSPLHF
TRBJ2-7 | TRBD2 | TRBV20-1 | many | TGCAGTGCTAGAGATTCGGCGGGAGTAAGCCACGAGCAGTACTTC | CSARDSAGVSHEQYF
TRBJ2-2 | . | TRBV7-3 | few | TGTGCCAGCAGCCTCGGTATTTTCGGGGGGAACACCGGGGAGCTGTTTTTT | CASSLGIFGGNTGELFF
TRBJ2-5 | TRBD1 | TRBV9 | many | TGTGCCAGCAGCCTCCAGAGGGGGCGAGAAGAGACCCAGTACTTC | CASSLQRGREETQYF
TRBJ2-3 | . | TRBV12-5 | few | TGTGCTAGTGCTCCCGGGACAACTCTTCCCCCTCGCACAGATACGCAGTATTTT | CASAPGTTLPPRTDTQYF
TRBJ2-7 | TRBD2 | TRBV7-2 | many | TGTGCCAGCAGCAACCGGATAGCGGGAGGGTACGAGCAGTACTTC | CASSNRIAGGYEQYF
TRBJ1-2 | . | TRBV6-5 | many | TGTGCCAGCAGTTACTCGGGTGGGGATCAAGTCTATGGCTACACCTTC | CASSYSGGDQVYGYTF
TRBJ2-5 | . | TRBV28 | . | TGTGCCAGCAGTTCCAGGGGAGCATTTCAAGAGACCCAGTACTTC | CASSSRGAFQETQYF
TRBJ1-1 | . | TRBV12-3/TRBV12-4 | many | TGTGCCAGCAGTTTGGCCGAAAAGGCTGAAGCTTTCTTT | CASSLAEKAEAFF
TRBJ1-5 | TRBD1 | TRBV6-2/TRBV6-3 | many | TGTGCCAGCAGGCCAACAGGGGACAATCAGCCCCAGCATTTT | CASRPTGDNQPQHF
TRBJ2-2 | . | TRBV6-1 | few | TGTGCCAGCAGCCACCTAAGGGACACCGGGGAGCTGTTTTTT | CASSHLRDTGELFF
TRBJ1-3 | . | TRBV28 | few | TGTGCCAGCAGCCTACCGGGACCCGGCTTGAACACCATATATTTT | CASSLPGPGLNTIYF
TRBJ1-5 | TRBD1 | TRBV30 | . | TGTGCCTTGCAGGGGGCGGGCAATCAGCCCCAGCATTTT | CALQGAGNQPQHF
TRBJ2-7 | TRBD1 | TRBV15 | few | TGTGCCACCAGCAGAGATCAGGGGACAGTCTCCTACGAGCAGTACTTC | CATSRDQGTVSYEQYF
TRBJ1-1 | . | TRBV7-8 | . | TGTGCCAGCAACGCCCTCGAGCCCGGGAACACTGAAGCTTTCTTT | CASNALEPGNTEAFF
TRBJ1-1 | . | TRBV7-6 | many | TGTGCCAGCGGCCGGGAGACGAACACTGAAGCTTTCTTT | CASGRETNTEAFF
TRBJ2-7 | TRBD2 | TRBV20-1 | many | TGCAGTGCCACGTGGAGCGGTAGCGGGAGTAAATCCTACGAGCAGTACTTC | CSATWSGSGSKSYEQYF
TRBJ2-7 | . | TRBV28 | many | TGTGCCAGCAGTCCGCCAAGGGGGAGGGTCAGCTCCTACGAGCAGTACTTC | CASSPPRGRVSSYEQYF
TRBJ1-5 | . | TRBV27 | . | TGTGCCAGCAGTTTCGGGTCTGGCAATCAGCCCCAGCATTTT | CASSFGSGNQPQHF
TRBJ2-7 | . | TRBV29-1 | many | TGCAGCGTTGAAGCCCTAGGGGCCACATCCTACGAGCAGTACTTC | CSVEALGATSYEQYF
TRBJ1-1 | . | TRBV3-1 | few | TGTGCCAGCAGCCAAGCTAAGATCCTGAACACTGAAGCTTTCTTT | CASSQAKILNTEAFF
TRBJ2-7 | . | TRBV6-1 | . | TGTGCCAGCAGTCTAGGGCGAAACGAAGAGCAGTACTTC | CASSLGRNEEQYF
TRBJ1-5 | . | TRBV6-1 | many | TGTGCCAGCAGTGGGACCTATAGCAATCAGCCCCAGCATTTT | CASSGTYSNQPQHF